A single sample gave rise to the 22 T cell receptor beta chains below, sequenced in a study of T cells in localized non-small cell lung cancer. Libraries were prepared by immunoSEQ multiplex PCR; TCRdb keeps only in-frame clonotypes and omits some of them. Of about 9,600 clones listed, 44% are singletons. This specimen consisted of lymph node tissue, obtained before any cancer treatment. The receptors shown here come from a woman aged 35-75 years with stage I lung adenocarcinoma.

The V call is TRBV18, the J call TRBJ2-5; 13 bases are a match to TRBD2. Germline CDR1 KGHSH, CDR2 LQKENI. This CDR3 contains 19 residues. The V and J ends lost 2 bases and 5 bases, in that order; junction bases with no gene match: 14. The CDR3 DNA is TGTGCCAGCTCACCAAAGTTGCCTGGACTAGCGGGAGTCCTGGAGACCCAGTACTTC. Translation: CASSPKLPGLAGVLETQYF.

The chain recombines TRBV30 with TRBJ2-1; D is uncertain. Trimming shortened V by 1 base and J by 5 bases, and 21 bases separated the two germline ends. CDR3 length: 17 residues. Looked up from germline, CDR1 is GTSNPN and CDR2 is SVGIG (reference sequence). The CDR3 DNA follows: TGTGCCTGGAGTGCCCCCGTCCTTGGCAGGTCCGACAATGAGCAGTTCTTC. It translates to CAWSAPVLGRSDNEQFF.

The V call is TRBV18, the J call TRBJ1-1; D may be TRBD1 (6 bases). Between the trimmed V and J ends, which lost 4 bases and 4 bases, there was a span of 19 bases. The germline CDR1 and CDR2 sequences are KGHSH and LQKENI. The length of the CDR3 is 16 residues. Here the CDR3 DNA reads TGTGCCAGCTCACGAGCTACAGGGCAGGTAGGCACTGAAGCTTTCTTT. The encoded protein is CASSRATGQVGTEAFF.

The J gene is TRBJ1-4, the V gene TRBV30; D might be TRBD1 (6 bases). V lost 3 bases to trimming and J lost 7 bases, with 15 bases between them. The germline V gene encodes CDR1 GTSNPN and CDR2 SVGIG (reference sequence). This CDR3 contains 14 residues. CDR3 sequence reads: CAWSTGRLVEKLFF. CDR3 DNA sequence: TGTGCCTGGAGCACAGGGAGGTTAGTTGAAAAACTGTTTTTT.

The V call is TRBV29-1, the J call TRBJ1-1; 8 bases are shared with TRBD1. J was trimmed by 5 bases and V by 6 bases; bases with no gene match: 11. This CDR3 is built from 14 residues. Germline V CDR1 and CDR2: SQVTM, ANQGSEA. CDR3 residues: CSVGSQGAGTEAFF. The CDR3 DNA is TGCAGCGTGGGAAGCCAGGGGGCAGGGACTGAAGCTTTCTTT.

This chain joins TRBV4-1 and TRBJ2-5; 10 positions agree with TRBD2. After removal of 1 base from V and 7 bases from J, the junction contained 9 bases not matched to a gene. The V gene's germline CDR1 is MGHRA and CDR2 YSYEKL. The CDR3 contains 16 residues. In nucleotides, the CDR3 is TGCGCCAGCAGCCAAGGGGCTAGCGGGGGCCCGGGGACCCAGTACTTC. Its translation is CASSQGASGGPGTQYF.

There are a few counts of this clone. The chain is built from TRBV9 and TRBJ2-1; 7 nucleotides agree with TRBD2. Unmatched junction bases numbered 3, after V lost 0 bases and J lost 6 bases. The CDR3 is 14 amino acids. Germline V lookup: CDR1 SGDLS, CDR2 YYNGEE. CDR3 loop: CASSVETGGNEQFF. The CDR3 DNA reads TGTGCCAGCAGCGTAGAGACGGGGGGCAATGAGCAGTTCTTC.

V usage is TRBV29-1 and J usage is TRBJ2-5; 8 bases agree with TRBD1. Germline CDR1 reads SQVTM; CDR2 reads ANQGSEA. There are 13 residues in the CDR3. J was trimmed by 5 bases and V by 6 bases; bases with no gene match: 8. CDR3: CSVVRGPEETQYF. The CDR3 DNA reads TGCAGCGTGGTCAGGGGGCCGGAGGAGACCCAGTACTTC. The full variable domain, rest sourced from reference TRBV29-1 and TRBJ2-5, is SAVISQKPSRDICQRGTSLTIQCQVDSQVTMMFWYRQQPGQSLTLIATANQGSEATYESGFVIDKFPISRPNLTFSTLTVSNMSPEDSSIYLCSVVRGPEETQYFGPGTRLLVL.

The rearrangement links TRBV29-1 to TRBJ2-4; 7 bases are a match to TRBD2. The junction had 11 bases not matched to a gene; V was cut back by 7 bases and J by 8 bases. This CDR3 is built from 13 residues. Germline V gene lookup returns CDR1 SQVTM and CDR2 ANQGSEA. The CDR3 loop reads CSGGTSSGDIQYF. The CDR3, as DNA: TGCAGCGGTGGGACTTCCAGCGGGGACATTCAGTACTTC.

In this sample, this clone turned up a few times. This sequence joins TRBV30 and TRBJ1-5, with D tentatively TRBD1 (5 bases). Trimming took off 0 bases at V and 12 bases at J, with 15 bases between the two ends. The germline CDR1 and CDR2 sequences are GTSNPN and SVGIG (reference sequence). This CDR3 has 13 residues. The CDR3 sequence is CAWSVSGQMLQHF. The CDR3 DNA is TGTGCCTGGAGTGTGTCGGGGCAGATGCTCCAGCATTTT.

The rearrangement uses TRBV15 and TRBJ2-3, with 10 bases that match TRBD2. In germline, CDR1 is LNHNV, CDR2 YYDKDF (reference sequence). This CDR3 region has 17 residues. The V and J ends lost 3 bases and 1 base, in that order; junction bases with no gene match: 7. Written as DNA, the CDR3 is TGTGCCACCAGCAGTTCCCTTAGCGGGGGGCGCACAGATACGCAGTATTTT. Its translation: CATSSSLSGGRTDTQYF.

This chain joins TRBV30 and TRBJ1-4; 8 nucleotides match TRBD1. Unmatched junction bases numbered 11, after V lost 1 base and J lost 4 bases. The CDR3 is 17 residues long. The germline V gene has CDR1 GTSNPN and CDR2 SVGIG (reference sequence). CDR3 sequence: CAWSAPPGTGHNEKLFF. Here the CDR3 DNA reads TGTGCCTGGAGTGCCCCCCCCGGGACAGGACATAATGAAAAACTGTTTTTT.

This clone was picked up a small number of times. This chain connects TRBV19 to TRBJ2-6; 8 positions match TRBD1. The CDR3 is 16 amino acids. Germline CDR1 LNHDA, CDR2 SQIVND (reference sequence). V lost 5 bases and J lost 3; bases outside the gene matches: 6. The CDR3 DNA reads as TGTGCCAGTAGTCGAGGACAGGGTGTTGGGGCCAACGTCCTGACTTTC. Residues: CASSRGQGVGANVLTF.

The chain recombines TRBV19 with TRBJ2-3; no definite D call. Germline CDR1 LNHDA, CDR2 SQIVND (reference sequence). The CDR3 runs to 13 residues. The V and J ends lost 3 bases and 4 bases respectively, with 8 bases between them. Here the CDR3 reads CASSIRGSDTQYF. The DNA for the CDR3 is TGTGCCAGTAGTATCCGAGGATCAGATACGCAGTATTTT.

V gene TRBV6-8 combines with J gene TRBJ1-3, with D hard to call. Germline assignment: CDR1 MNHGY and CDR2 SAAAGT. The V and J ends lost 6 bases and 0 bases respectively, with 6 bases between them. CDR3 size: 13 residues. The CDR3 region is CASREDSGNTIYF. Written as DNA, the CDR3 is TGTGCCAGCAGGGAGGACTCTGGAAACACCATATATTTT.

This sequence joins TRBV9 and TRBJ1-2; TRBD1 agrees at 8 bases. Germline CDR1 SGDLS, CDR2 YYNGEE. This CDR3 has 12 residues. J lost 10 bases, V lost 5 bases, and 7 bases had no gene match. This chain's CDR3 is CASSFPQGDYTF. Written as DNA, the CDR3 is TGTGCCAGCAGTTTTCCACAGGGGGACTACACCTTC.

The chain couples TRBV29-1 to TRBJ1-6, with a possible D match to TRBD1 (5 bases). There are 21 residues in the CDR3. V lost 6 bases and J lost 10, with 40 bases in between. The germline gives CDR1 SQVTM, CDR2 ANQGSEA. CDR3 bases: TGCAGCGTCCCAAAGTGCGGATTCCCCGGGACCGAAGCCTGGGGCCCCTCACCCCTCCACTTT. Translating gives CSVPKCGFPGTEAWGPSPLHF.

The rearrangement joins TRBV11-3 to TRBJ1-2; D is perhaps TRBD1 (5 bases). Germline assignment: CDR1 SGHNT and CDR2 YENEEA. Deletions cut 1 base from V and 4 bases from J, with 13 bases between. The CDR3 length is 15 residues. Written as DNA, the CDR3 is TGTGCCAGCAGCTTAGTTTCAGGGTTGGCCTATGGCTACACCTTC. Amino acids: CASSLVSGLAYGYTF.

On this clone itself: Compared with germline, one end of the junction differs, possibly owing to a read error. This chain connects TRBV6-8 to TRBJ1-6; D gene ambiguous. This CDR3 contains 15 residues. Germline V gene lookup returns CDR1 MNHGY and CDR2 SAAAGT. The CDR3 DNA is TGTGCCAGCAGTGACTCATGGGCCGTAAATTCACCCCTCCACTTT. Amino acid sequence: CASSDSWAVNSPLHF.

The table lists this clone with a few counts. Here the CDR3 DNA reads TGTGCCTGGATGGGCACCTACGAGCAGTACTTC. This sequence encodes CAWMGTYEQYF. V is TRBV30 and J is TRBJ2-7; D unresolved. Germline V gene sequence: CDR1 GTSNPN, CDR2 SVGIG (reference sequence). The CDR3 consists of 11 residues. V lost 4 bases to trimming and J lost 2 bases, with 6 bases between them.

Remarks on this clone: The junction and the germline gene differ at one end; a read error may be behind it. The rearrangement joins TRBV30 to TRBJ1-3; D ambiguous. CDR3 length equals 14 residues. Germline CDR1 is GTSNPN and CDR2 is SVGIG (reference sequence). The CDR3 DNA reads as TGTGCCTGGAGAAGACTGATCTCTGAAAACACCATATATTTT. This encodes CAWRRLISENTIYF.

The V call is TRBV6-8, the J call TRBJ1-2, with 7 bases aligning to TRBD1. The CDR3 length is 14 residues. CDR1 is MNHGY, CDR2 SAAAGT, per germline. Trimming cost V 5 bases and J 4 bases; bases outside gene matches: 7. DNA of the CDR3: TGTGCCAGCAGTAGAACGGGACAGATCTATGGCTACACCTTC. This sequence encodes CASSRTGQIYGYTF.